One sample yielded the 24 T cell receptor beta chains listed below, sequenced in a study of CD8 T cells in Susac syndrome. With random hexamers, reverse transcription was performed on roughly 0.5 to 1 ug of RNA. MiXCR, applied by TCRdb to the immunoSEQ multiplex PCR reads, yields one record per CDR3 protein. In the table there are about 190,000 distinct CDR3 sequences, approximately 95% of which are singletons. The sequencing input was CD4+ T cells from PBMCs. The receptors here all came from a human donor in good health.

About this clonotype: As the CDR3 is not closed by the conserved phenylalanine or tryptophan, this likely results from a read error. The chain has TRBV30 and TRBJ1-4; the D is unclear. Trimming left V 8 bases short and J 8 bases short, with 18 bases between. Germline V gives CDR1 GTSNPN, CDR2 SVGIG (reference sequence). CDR3 length: 13 amino acids. The CDR3 DNA reads TGTGCCCTTAAGAGTACTCCGGGGGAAAAACTGTTTCTT. Residues: CALKSTPGEKLFL.

The chain couples TRBV20-1 to TRBJ1-5, with 7 nucleotides matching TRBD1. Germline CDR1 reads DFQATT; CDR2 reads SNEGSKA (reference sequence). V lost 5 bases and J lost 6; bases outside the gene matches: 13. This CDR3 has 15 amino acids. CDR3 sequence: CSASTGIVGSQPQHF. Here the CDR3 DNA reads TGCAGTGCTTCGACAGGGATTGTGGGTAGTCAGCCCCAGCATTTT.

The V and J genes are TRBV20-1 and TRBJ2-2, with D possibly TRBD1 on 5 matching bases. Trimming pared 7 bases from V and 3 bases from J, leaving 12 bases between. The V gene's germline CDR1 is DFQATT and CDR2 SNEGSKA (reference sequence). This CDR3 comprises 13 residues. Here the CDR3 reads CSVPDTHTGELFF. DNA of the CDR3: TGCAGTGTTCCGGACACACACACCGGGGAGCTGTTTTTT.

The chain carries TRBV7-2 and TRBJ2-1; D possibly matches TRBD1 or TRBD2 (5 bases each). This CDR3 has 11 residues. The V end was cut by 5 bases, the J end by 11 bases, with 10 bases between. Germline lookup yields CDR1 SGHTA and CDR2 FQGNSA. CDR3 protein: CASSPRGQQFF. CDR3 in DNA: TGTGCCAGCAGCCCCCGGGGCCAGCAGTTCTTC.

The chain recombines TRBV29-1 with TRBJ2-3; 8 nucleotides match TRBD1. Trimming at V came to 4 bases and at J to 11 bases, leaving 5 bases not matched to a gene. Looked up from germline, CDR1 is SQVTM and CDR2 is ANQGSEA. There are 11 residues in the CDR3. The CDR3, as DNA: TGCAGCGTTGTTTATGGGACAGGGCAGTATTTT. This translates into CSVVYGTGQYF.

This chain joins TRBV20-1 and TRBJ2-2; 7 bases match TRBD1. CDR1 is DFQATT, CDR2 SNEGSKA, per germline (reference sequence). The CDR3 is 14 residues long. The V segment lost 5 bases and the J segment 2 bases; nucleotides outside the gene matches: 5. As DNA, the CDR3 is TGCAGTGCTGCCCGGGACAGCAACACCGGGGAGCTGTTTTTT. Encoded protein: CSAARDSNTGELFF.

The V and J genes are TRBV12-3 or TRBV12-4 and TRBJ1-5; 8 nucleotides agree with TRBD1. Trimming at V came to 5 bases and at J to 2 bases, leaving 11 bases not matched to a gene. This CDR3 region has 17 residues. CDR3: CASSPGTGLLGNQPQHF. In DNA, the CDR3 is TGTGCCAGCAGTCCCGGGACAGGACTTTTGGGCAATCAGCCCCAGCATTTT.

V usage is TRBV4-1 and J usage is TRBJ1-5; the D is unclear. Germline-derived CDR1 and CDR2 are MGHRA and YSYEKL. V was trimmed by 1 base and J by 12 bases, leaving 16 bases between them. The CDR3 covers 14 residues. The DNA of the CDR3 is TGCGCCAGCAGCCAAGGACCAATGGTTAATCTCCAGCATTTT. Residues: CASSQGPMVNLQHF.

V is TRBV3-1 and J is TRBJ1-2; possibly TRBD1 for D (5 bases). The CDR3 sequence is 13 residues long. V lost 1 base and J 8 bases, leaving 11 bases between the germline ends. The germline gives CDR1 LGHDT, CDR2 YNNKEL (reference sequence). The chain's CDR3 is CASSQGDRGGYTF. DNA of the CDR3: TGTGCCAGCAGCCAAGGGGACCGAGGGGGCTACACCTTC.

This chain uses TRBV9 with TRBJ2-5, with 14 bases identical to TRBD2. The CDR3 contains 16 residues. After removal of 4 bases from V and 3 bases from J, the junction contained 5 bases not matched to a gene. From germline, CDR1 is SGDLS and CDR2 YYNGEE. The CDR3 region is CASSMGLAGAEETQYF. CDR3 DNA: TGTGCCAGCAGCATGGGACTAGCGGGGGCCGAAGAGACCCAGTACTTC.

The chain links TRBV5-1 to TRBJ1-2; D might be TRBD1 (5 bases). The CDR3 runs 15 residues. V gave up 5 bases and J gave up 2 bases, with 16 bases separating them. CDR1 and CDR2 (germline): SGHRS, YFSETQ. The CDR3 bases are TGCGCCAGCAGACCTGTCTTCCGGGGGAACTATGGCTACACCTTC. As protein: CASRPVFRGNYGYTF.

This chain uses TRBV5-1 with TRBJ2-3, with 12 bases aligning to TRBD2. The junction had 1 base not matched to a gene; V was cut back by 0 bases and J by 2 bases. The CDR3 has 16 amino acids. Germline V lookup: CDR1 SGHRS, CDR2 YFSETQ. Here the CDR3 reads CASSLGLAGVTDTQYF. Here the CDR3 DNA reads TGCGCCAGCAGCTTGGGACTAGCGGGGGTCACAGATACGCAGTATTTT.

The V gene is TRBV18, the J gene TRBJ1-1; 7 bases fit TRBD1. Germline CDR1 reads KGHSH; CDR2 reads LQKENI. V lost 3 bases and J lost 0; bases outside the gene matches: 4. CDR3 size: 15 residues. The DNA for the CDR3 is TGTGCCAGCTCACCGCTGGGACAGATGAACACTGAAGCTTTCTTT. It is translated as CASSPLGQMNTEAFF.

V gene TRBV5-1 combines with J gene TRBJ1-1; perhaps TRBD1 as D (5 bases). Germline lookup yields CDR1 SGHRS and CDR2 YFSETQ. V shed 0 bases and J shed 1 base, with 7 bases lying between them. The CDR3 runs to 14 residues. The CDR3 spells CASSLDQGNTEAFF. The CDR3 DNA sequence: TGCGCCAGCAGCTTGGATCAGGGGAACACTGAAGCTTTCTTT. The variable domain in full, with the rest retrieved from reference TRBV5-1 and TRBJ1-1, is KAGVTQTPRYLIKTRGQQVTLSCSPISGHRSVSWYQQTPGQGLQFLFEYFSETQRNKGNFPGRFSGRQFSNSRSEMNVSTLELGDSALYLCASSLDQGNTEAFFGQGTRLTVV.

J is TRBJ2-2 and V is TRBV5-1, with D hard to call. The CDR3 spans 15 residues. Deletions cut 0 bases from V and 4 bases from J, with 10 bases between. Per germline, CDR1 SGHRS and CDR2 YFSETQ. CDR3 loop: CASSLVGIPTGELFF. The CDR3 coding sequence is TGCGCCAGCAGCTTGGTGGGCATTCCCACCGGGGAGCTGTTTTTT.

This clonotype was recorded once. V and J are TRBV3-1 and TRBJ2-1; D gene unclear. V lost 0 bases, J lost 6 bases, and 12 bases lay in between. Germline V gives CDR1 LGHDT, CDR2 YNNKEL (reference sequence). CDR3 size: 15 residues. The CDR3 DNA reads as TGTGCCAGCAGCCAAGATCGCCGGGCCAGCAATGAGCAGTTCTTC. It yields the protein CASSQDRRASNEQFF.

The CDR3 is CASSTTGGLAGATDTQYF. The CDR3 DNA sequence: TGTGCCAGCAGTACGACAGGGGGACTAGCGGGGGCCACAGATACGCAGTATTTT. This chain uses TRBV28 with TRBJ2-3; 14 bases match TRBD2. The CDR3 is 18 residues long. Germline V lookup: CDR1 MDHEN, CDR2 SYDVKM. V lost 5 bases, J lost 2 bases, and 9 bases stayed unmatched.

The chain employs TRBV7-2 and TRBJ2-2; D unresolved. CDR1 is SGHTA, CDR2 FQGNSA, per germline. This CDR3 is 14 amino acids long. Trimming left V 4 bases short and J 6 bases short, with 12 bases between. CDR3 DNA: TGTGCCAGCAGCTCTATAAAACGGGCCGGGGAGCTGTTTTTT. Its protein product is CASSSIKRAGELFF.

The chain uses TRBV9 and TRBJ2-2; TRBD1 matches at 7 bases. The CDR3 is 15 residues long. The germline V gene has CDR1 SGDLS and CDR2 YYNGEE. V shed 4 bases and J 2 bases; nucleotides not matched to a gene: 5. The CDR3 DNA reads as TGTGCCAGCAGCCCGGGACAGATAAACACCGGGGAGCTGTTTTTT. Amino acid sequence: CASSPGQINTGELFF.

The chain uses TRBV27 and TRBJ2-5; 10 positions match TRBD2. V lost 3 bases and J lost 0; bases outside the gene matches: 13. The CDR3 is 19 residues long. Germline V gene sequence: CDR1 MNHEY, CDR2 SMNVEV (reference sequence). CDR3 bases: TGTGCCAGCAGTTTTAAGCGGGGGGGCTCTCCCTCGTACCAAGAGACCCAGTACTTC. This encodes CASSFKRGGSPSYQETQYF.

This clonotype was detected once. The rearrangement links TRBV14 to TRBJ2-5; D not resolved. The CDR3 contains 14 residues. Germline lookup yields CDR1 SGHDN and CDR2 FVKESK. Trimming shortened V by 1 base and J by 7 bases, and 13 bases separated the two germline ends. CDR3: CASSQVVARGTQYF. The CDR3 DNA follows: TGTGCCAGCAGCCAAGTGGTGGCCCGAGGGACCCAGTACTTC.

The rearrangement links TRBV5-1 to TRBJ2-1; 8 bases are a match to TRBD1. With 2 bases clipped from V and 7 bases from J, the junction kept 8 bases outside the gene matches. The germline CDR1 and CDR2 sequences are SGHRS and YFSETQ. The CDR3 totals 15 residues. The DNA of the CDR3 is TGCGCCAGCAGCTTTTCCGGGACAGGCCAAAATGAGCAGTTCTTC. This encodes CASSFSGTGQNEQFF.

The V call is TRBV12-3 or TRBV12-4, the J call TRBJ1-1, with unresolved D. V lost 4 bases, J lost 9 bases, and 15 bases lay in between. CDR3 length: 13 residues. CDR3 nucleotide sequence: TGTGCCAGCAGTTCACGTTTATGGGCGCAAGCTTTCTTT. Its translation is CASSSRLWAQAFF.

The rearrangement uses TRBV5-1 and TRBJ2-7, with 11 bases identical to TRBD2. The V gene end was trimmed by 0 bases and the J gene end by 0 bases; junction bases not matched to a gene: 8. The germline V gene has CDR1 SGHRS and CDR2 YFSETQ. The CDR3 contains 18 residues. The CDR3 bases are TGCGCCAGCAGCTTGGCTTTGTCTAGCGGGGGGTTCTCCTACGAGCAGTACTTC. Protein: CASSLALSSGGFSYEQYF.